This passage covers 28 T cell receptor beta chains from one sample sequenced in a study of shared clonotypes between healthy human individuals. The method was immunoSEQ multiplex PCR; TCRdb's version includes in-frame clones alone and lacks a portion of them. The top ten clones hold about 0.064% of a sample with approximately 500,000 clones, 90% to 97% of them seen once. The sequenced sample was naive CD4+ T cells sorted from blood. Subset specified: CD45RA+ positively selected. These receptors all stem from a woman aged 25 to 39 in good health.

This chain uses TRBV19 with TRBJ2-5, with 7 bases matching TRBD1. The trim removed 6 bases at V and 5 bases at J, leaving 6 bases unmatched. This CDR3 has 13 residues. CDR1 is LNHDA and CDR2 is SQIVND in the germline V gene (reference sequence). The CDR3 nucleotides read TGTGCCAGTAGCCATCAGGGGGTGGAGACCCAGTACTTC. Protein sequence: CASSHQGVETQYF.

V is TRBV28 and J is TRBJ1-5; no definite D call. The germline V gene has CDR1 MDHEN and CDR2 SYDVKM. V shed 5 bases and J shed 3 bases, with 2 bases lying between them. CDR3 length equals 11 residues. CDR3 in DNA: TGTGCCAGCAGTGACAATCAGCCCCAGCATTTT. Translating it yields CASSDNQPQHF.

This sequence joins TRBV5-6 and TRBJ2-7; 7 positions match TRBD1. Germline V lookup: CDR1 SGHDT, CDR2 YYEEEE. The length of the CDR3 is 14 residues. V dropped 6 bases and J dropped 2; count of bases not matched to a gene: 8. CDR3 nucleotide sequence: TGTGCCAGCAAAAGACAGGGAACTCCCTACGAGCAGTACTTC. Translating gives CASKRQGTPYEQYF. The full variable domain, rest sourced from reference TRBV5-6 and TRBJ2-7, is DAGVTQSPTHLIKTRGQQVTLRCSPKSGHDTVSWYQQALGQGPQFIFQYYEEEERQRGNFPDRFSGHQFPNYSSELNVNALLLGDSALYLCASKRQGTPYEQYFGPGTRLTVT.

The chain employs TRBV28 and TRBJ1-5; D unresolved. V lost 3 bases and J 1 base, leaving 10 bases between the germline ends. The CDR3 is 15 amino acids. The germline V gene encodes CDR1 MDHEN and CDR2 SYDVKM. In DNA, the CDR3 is TGTGCCAGCAGTTTTCCGGGGAGGAGCAATCAGCCCCAGCATTTT. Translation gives CASSFPGRSNQPQHF.

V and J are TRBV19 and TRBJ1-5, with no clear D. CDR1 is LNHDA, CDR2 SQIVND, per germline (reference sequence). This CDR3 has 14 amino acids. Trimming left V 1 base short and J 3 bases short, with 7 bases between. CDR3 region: CASSIGAFNQPQHF. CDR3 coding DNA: TGTGCCAGTAGTATAGGGGCCTTCAATCAGCCCCAGCATTTT.

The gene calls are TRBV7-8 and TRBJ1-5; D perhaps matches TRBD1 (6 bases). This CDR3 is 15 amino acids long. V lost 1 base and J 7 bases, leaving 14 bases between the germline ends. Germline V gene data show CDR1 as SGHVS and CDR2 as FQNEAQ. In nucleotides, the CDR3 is TGTGCCAGCAGCTTAGGGTGGGGGGGCGCGCAGCCCCAGCATTTT. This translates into CASSLGWGGAQPQHF.

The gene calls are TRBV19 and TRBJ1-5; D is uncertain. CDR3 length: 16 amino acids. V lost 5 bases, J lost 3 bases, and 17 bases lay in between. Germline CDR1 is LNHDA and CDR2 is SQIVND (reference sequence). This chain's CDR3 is CASSPRRPENNQPQHF. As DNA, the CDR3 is TGTGCCAGTAGTCCCCGAAGACCAGAAAACAATCAGCCCCAGCATTTT.

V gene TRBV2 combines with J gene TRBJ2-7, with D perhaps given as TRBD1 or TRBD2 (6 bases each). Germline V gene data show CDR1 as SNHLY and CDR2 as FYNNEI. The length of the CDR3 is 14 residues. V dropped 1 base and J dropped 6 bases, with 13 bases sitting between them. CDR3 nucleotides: TGTGCCAGCAGTGAAGTTGATAAGGGGGGCGAGCAGTACTTC. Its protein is CASSEVDKGGEQYF.

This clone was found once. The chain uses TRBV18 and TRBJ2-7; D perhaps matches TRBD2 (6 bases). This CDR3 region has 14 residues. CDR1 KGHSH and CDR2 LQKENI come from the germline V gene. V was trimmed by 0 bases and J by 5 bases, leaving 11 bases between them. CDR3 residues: CASSPPHGSNEQYF. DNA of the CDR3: TGTGCCAGCTCACCACCGCACGGGAGTAACGAGCAGTACTTC.

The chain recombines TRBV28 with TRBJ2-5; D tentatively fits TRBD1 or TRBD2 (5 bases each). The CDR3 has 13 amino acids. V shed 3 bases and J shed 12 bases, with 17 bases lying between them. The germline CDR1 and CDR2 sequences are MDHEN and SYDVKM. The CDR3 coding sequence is TGTGCCAGCAGTTTTGGGGGTGTCGGGAAAAAGTACTTC. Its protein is CASSFGGVGKKYF.

The CDR3 spells CASLPAKNTGELFF. The CDR3 coding sequence is TGTGCCAGCCTACCGGCAAAGAACACCGGGGAGCTGTTTTTT. The chain carries TRBV6-6 and TRBJ2-2; no firm D call. V lost 8 bases and J 1 base, leaving 11 bases between the germline ends. There are 14 residues in the CDR3. The germline V gene has CDR1 MNHNY and CDR2 SVGAGI (reference sequence).

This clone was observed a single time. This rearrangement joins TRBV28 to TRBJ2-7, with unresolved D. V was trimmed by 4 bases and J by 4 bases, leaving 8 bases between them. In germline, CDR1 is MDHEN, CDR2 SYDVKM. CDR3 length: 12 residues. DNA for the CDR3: TGTGCCAGCAGTTATTCGATTTACGAGCAGTACTTC. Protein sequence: CASSYSIYEQYF.

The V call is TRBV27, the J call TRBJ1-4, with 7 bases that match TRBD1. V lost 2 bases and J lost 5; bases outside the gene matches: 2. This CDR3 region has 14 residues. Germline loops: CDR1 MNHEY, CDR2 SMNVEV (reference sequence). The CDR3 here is CASSLKGGNEKLFF. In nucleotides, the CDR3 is TGTGCCAGCAGTTTAAAAGGGGGCAATGAAAAACTGTTTTTT.

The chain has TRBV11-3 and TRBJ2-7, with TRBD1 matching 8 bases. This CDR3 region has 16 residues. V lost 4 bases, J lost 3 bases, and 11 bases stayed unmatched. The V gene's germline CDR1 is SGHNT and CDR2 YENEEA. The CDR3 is CASSSRQGRLYYEQYF. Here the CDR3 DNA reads TGTGCCAGCAGCTCGAGACAGGGGCGACTCTACTACGAGCAGTACTTC.

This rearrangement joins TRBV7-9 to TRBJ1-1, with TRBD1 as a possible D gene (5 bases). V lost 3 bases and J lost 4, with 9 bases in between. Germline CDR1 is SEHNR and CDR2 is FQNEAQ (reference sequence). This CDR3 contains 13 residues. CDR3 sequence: CASSFKGITEAFF. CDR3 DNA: TGTGCCAGCAGCTTCAAGGGGATCACTGAAGCTTTCTTT.

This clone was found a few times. This CDR3 reads CASSGSPGNTGELFF. The CDR3 DNA reads TGTGCCAGCAGCGGGTCCCCGGGAAACACCGGGGAGCTGTTTTTT. This chain connects TRBV28 to TRBJ2-2; maybe TRBD2 (5 bases). The CDR3 covers 15 residues. The V end lost 6 bases, the J end lost 2 bases, and 13 bases lay between the germline ends. Germline assignment: CDR1 MDHEN and CDR2 SYDVKM.

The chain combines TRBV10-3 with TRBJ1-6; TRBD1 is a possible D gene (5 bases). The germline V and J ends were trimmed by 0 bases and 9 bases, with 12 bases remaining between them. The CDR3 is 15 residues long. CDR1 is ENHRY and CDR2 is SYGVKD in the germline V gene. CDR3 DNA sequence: TGTGCCATCAGTGAGTCGACGGGGCAGGCTTCACCCCTCCACTTT. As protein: CAISESTGQASPLHF.

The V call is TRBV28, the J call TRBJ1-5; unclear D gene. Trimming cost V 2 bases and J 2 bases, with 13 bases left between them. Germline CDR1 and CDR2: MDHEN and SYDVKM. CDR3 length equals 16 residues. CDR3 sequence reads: CASSLADLLGNQPQHF. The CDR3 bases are TGTGCCAGCAGTTTAGCGGACCTCTTGGGCAATCAGCCCCAGCATTTT.

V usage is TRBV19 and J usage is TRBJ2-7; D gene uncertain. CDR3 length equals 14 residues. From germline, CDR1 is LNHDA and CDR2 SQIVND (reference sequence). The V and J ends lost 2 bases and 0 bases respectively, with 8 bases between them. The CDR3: CASSIRWSSYEQYF. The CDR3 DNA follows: TGTGCCAGTAGTATAAGGTGGAGCTCCTACGAGCAGTACTTC.

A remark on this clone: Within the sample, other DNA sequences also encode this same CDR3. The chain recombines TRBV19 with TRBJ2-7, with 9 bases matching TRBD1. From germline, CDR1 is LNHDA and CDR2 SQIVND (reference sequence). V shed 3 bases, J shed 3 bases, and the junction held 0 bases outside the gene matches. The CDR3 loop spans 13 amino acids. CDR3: CASSMGQGYEQYF. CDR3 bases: TGTGCCAGTAGTATGGGACAGGGCTACGAGCAGTACTTC.

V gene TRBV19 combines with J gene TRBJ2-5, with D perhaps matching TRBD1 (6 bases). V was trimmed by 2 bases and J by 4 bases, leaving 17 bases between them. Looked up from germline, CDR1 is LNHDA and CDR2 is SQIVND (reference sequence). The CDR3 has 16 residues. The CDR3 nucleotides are TGTGCCAGTAGTATAAAGCAGGGGATGGTTGGAGAGACCCAGTACTTC. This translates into CASSIKQGMVGETQYF.

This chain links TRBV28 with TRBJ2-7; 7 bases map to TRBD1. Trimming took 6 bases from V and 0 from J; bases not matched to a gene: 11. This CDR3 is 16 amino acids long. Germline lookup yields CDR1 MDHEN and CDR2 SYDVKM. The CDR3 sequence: CASRRDSSTLSYEQYF. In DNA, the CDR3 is TGTGCCAGCAGACGGGACAGCTCTACCCTCTCCTACGAGCAGTACTTC.

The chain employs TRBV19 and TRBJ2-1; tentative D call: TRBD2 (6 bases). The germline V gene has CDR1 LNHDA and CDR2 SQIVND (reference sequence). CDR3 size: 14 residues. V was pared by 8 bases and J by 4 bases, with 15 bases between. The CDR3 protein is CASSPGTPYNEQFF. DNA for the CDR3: TGTGCCAGTTCTCCCGGGACTCCGTACAATGAGCAGTTCTTC.

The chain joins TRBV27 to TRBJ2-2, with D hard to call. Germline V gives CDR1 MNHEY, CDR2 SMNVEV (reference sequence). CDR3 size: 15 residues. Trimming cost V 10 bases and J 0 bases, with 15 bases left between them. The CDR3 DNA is TGTGCCACCAAGTACTCTAGTTCGAACACCGGGGAGCTGTTTTTT. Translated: CATKYSSSNTGELFF.

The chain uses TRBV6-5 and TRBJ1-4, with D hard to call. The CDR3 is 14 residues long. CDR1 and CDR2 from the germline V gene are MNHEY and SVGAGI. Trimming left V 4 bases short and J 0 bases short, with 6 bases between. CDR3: CASSFSATNEKLFF. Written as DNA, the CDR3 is TGTGCCAGCAGTTTCTCGGCAACTAATGAAAAACTGTTTTTT.

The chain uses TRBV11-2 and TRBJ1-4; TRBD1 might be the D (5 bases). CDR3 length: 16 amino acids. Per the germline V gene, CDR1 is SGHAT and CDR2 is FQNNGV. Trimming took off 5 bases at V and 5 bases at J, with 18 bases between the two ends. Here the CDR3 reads CASSPTPGRINEKLFF. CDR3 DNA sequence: TGTGCCAGCAGCCCAACCCCGGGACGGATAAATGAAAAACTGTTTTTT.

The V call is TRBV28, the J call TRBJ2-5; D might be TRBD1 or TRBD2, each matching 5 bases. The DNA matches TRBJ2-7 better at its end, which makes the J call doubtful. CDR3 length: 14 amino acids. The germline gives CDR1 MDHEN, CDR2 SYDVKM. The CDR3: CASSQGTDAYEQYF. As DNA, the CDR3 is TGTGCCAGCAGTCAAGGGACGGACGCCTACGAGCAGTACTTC.

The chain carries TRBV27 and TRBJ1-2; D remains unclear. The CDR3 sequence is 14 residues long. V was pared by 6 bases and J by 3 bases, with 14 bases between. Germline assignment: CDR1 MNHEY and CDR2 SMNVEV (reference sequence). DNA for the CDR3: TGTGCCAGCAGCAAAACCGCGAGGGACTATGGCTACACCTTC. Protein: CASSKTARDYGYTF.